This T cell receptor beta chain originates from a study of long-term antiretroviral therapy in people with HIV. Germline V gene lookup returns CDR1 MGHDK and CDR2 SYGVNS. V lost 4 bases and J 0 bases, leaving 15 bases between the germline ends. The CDR3 is made up of 16 amino acids. Runs used v3.0 of the immunoSEQ assay and were done at survey level. Clones were sequenced by immunoSEQ multiplex PCR, and TCRdb holds only the in-frame ones, with some missing. The sample lists roughly 17,000 clones, 85% to 95% occurring once. Sequenced here: unsorted PBMCs, sampled around 10 years after starting antiretroviral therapy. This receptor was identified in a young man with HIV. The V and J genes are TRBV25-1 and TRBJ1-1; D is unresolved. The CDR3 reads CASSANEENMNTEAFF. The CDR3 nucleotides are TGTGCCAGCAGTGCGAACGAGGAGAACATGAACACTGAAGCTTTCTTT.